These T cell receptor beta chains were read from a single sample in a study of T cell changes during pregnancy in multiple sclerosis. Libraries were prepared by immunoSEQ multiplex PCR; TCRdb keeps only in-frame clonotypes and omits some of them. The repertoire holds 65,000 to 70,000 clones, with approximately 92% as singletons. This sample comprised peripheral blood, obtained in the third trimester of pregnancy. These receptors came from a female donor in good health, enrolled as a control in a pregnancy study. Both conserved end residues are trimmed from each CDR3.

v_call | cdr3_aa
TRBV28 | ASSLGVGDTQY
TRBV7-8 | ASSLESGANYQPQH
TRBV6-1 | ASSGDMNGVGGELF
TRBV5-1 | ASSVTGGGGYT
TRBV19 | ASNRDNSPLH
TRBV19 | ASSTQGSNYGYT
TRBV28 | ASSQHRGDTGELF
TRBV28 | ASSLVGRALETQY
TRBV6-1 | ASSPPAGQGTEAF
TRBV4-3 | ASSQGTSGRIEQF
TRBV7-3 | ASSLAGSGELF
TRBV7-2 | ASSPVVGPTGEQF
TRBV2 | ASSDARAQTQY
TRBV28 | ASSLWGLASGRTDTQY
TRBV7-9 | ASSLAGGNNEQY
TRBV6-4 | ASRASGGNTGELF
TRBV7-2 | ASSYTRDKSYEQY
TRBV4-2 | ASSQDLASGGVGNEQF
TRBV2 | ASRSGTQY
TRBV19 | ASSTTRGTGGEETQY
TRBV6-1 | ASSEDGGGPDTQY
TRBV7-8 | ASILPRRLAGDRELF
TRBV7-3 | ASSLSTYNEQF
TRBV5-6 | ASTRAGGGQPQH
TRBV7-2 | ASSLDTGAYGYT
TRBV13 | ASSLGYRGHEQY
TRBV4-3 | ASSQVISGLAGGTDTQY
TRBV2 | ASHLGGDTQY
TRBV7-8 | ASSLGPGANVLT
TRBV27 | ASSATTSGRLLDTQY
TRBV7-9 | ASSFHKKETQY
TRBV11-1 | ASSFGLGETQY
TRBV7-3 | ASSLAGATQETQY
TRBV25-1 | ASSDGGGRDEQY
TRBV6-5 | ASSQTSGSYNEQF
TRBV19 | ASSIAGNTGELF
TRBV10-3 | AISTSGSGGETQY
TRBV11-3 | ASSLDAGLEDTQY
TRBV5-1 | ASSRERVETQY
TRBV5-1 | ATGADRGPGGANVLT
TRBV19 | ASSIDGESYEQY
TRBV7-2 | ASSATGTARENIQY
TRBV10-3 | AIHQGNSGNTIY
TRBV27 | ASSFLAGSYNEQF
TRBV18 | ASDSSRGNTIY
TRBV7-4 | ASSFSVPYEQY
TRBV28 | ASSSSRLLNTGELF
TRBV27 | ASSFPGDTGELF
TRBV7-3 | ASSTTGGFGDSPLH
TRBV10-2 | ASSGEQGASNQPQH
TRBV15 | AIRTGGNEAF
TRBV19 | ASSIRDRVGQPQH
TRBV7-2 | ASSQLGGSTDTQY
TRBV7-9 | ASSLASGTGNTIY
TRBV5-5 | ASILGLAGGYEQY
TRBV4-2 | ASSQEGGYGYT
TRBV5-1 | ASSLEGGGSSYNEQF
TRBV27 | ASSAGVSYNEQF